This is a list of T cell receptor beta chains from one sample in a study of graft-versus-host responses after intestinal transplantation. Only in-frame clones appear in the TCRdb table, and some are missing; sequencing was by immunoSEQ multiplex PCR. The sample lists about 88,000 clones; more than 90% were seen once. Antigens for these TCRs are unknown. Sequenced material: unstimulated CD4+ T cells sorted from spleen or lymph node cells, taken before intestinal transplant. These TCRs come from a human donor who received an intestinal transplant. The CDR3 runs from the conserved cysteine through the conserved F or W. The order of the fields is D gene, V gene, J gene, clone size, CDR3 DNA, CDR3 protein. A D gene is named only where the DNA matches it firmly. Size is omitted from some rows. Given values are once, few, many or a class for expanded clones.

TRBD1	TRBV5-1	TRBJ1-1	-	TGCGCCAGCAGCTTGGCAAGGGGGCACATGAACACTGAAGCTTTCTTT	CASSLARGHMNTEAFF
TRBD1	TRBV29-1	TRBJ2-7	-	TGCAGCTCAAGACAGGGGGCCTCCTACGAGCAGTACTTC	CSSRQGASYEQYF
-	TRBV10-3	TRBJ2-7	-	TGTGCCATCAGTGACGGGGGTCTACGGTACGAGCAGTACTTC	CAISDGGLRYEQYF
TRBD2	TRBV5-1	TRBJ2-7	once	TGCGCCAGCAGCCTTTCTAGCGGGGGCGCTGTTTACGGCCAGTACTTC	CASSLSSGGAVYGQYF
TRBD1	TRBV5-1	TRBJ2-7	once	TGCGCCAGCAGCTTGGGACAGGGGGCATCCTACGAGCAGTACTTC	CASSLGQGASYEQYF
-	TRBV18	TRBJ1-1	-	TGTGCCAGCTCACCCCGGGACGGTGAGAACACTGAAGCTTTCTTT	CASSPRDGENTEAFF
TRBD2	TRBV25-1	TRBJ2-7	-	TGTGCCAGCAGCTTAGGACTAGCGGGAGCCGAGCAGTACTTC	CASSLGLAGAEQYF
TRBD2	TRBV14	TRBJ2-3	-	TGTGCCAGCAGCCAAGATCTCTGGGCGGGAGTAACAGATACGCAGTATTTT	CASSQDLWAGVTDTQYF
-	TRBV7-9	TRBJ2-5	-	TGTGCCAGCAGCTTAGGGTATGATAGCGCCCAAGAGACCCAGTACTTC	CASSLGYDSAQETQYF
-	TRBV6-5	TRBJ2-2	-	TGTGCCAGCAGTTTGACCTCTCCGAACACCGGGGAGCTGTTTTTT	CASSLTSPNTGELFF
-	TRBV25-1	TRBJ1-4	-	TGTGCCAGCAGTGAATACCCGCCGGGACCTAATGAAAAACTGTTTTTT	CASSEYPPGPNEKLFF
-	TRBV6-6	TRBJ1-2	-	TGTGCCAGCAGTTATGTTCAAGACTATGGCTACACCTTC	CASSYVQDYGYTF
-	TRBV5-1	TRBJ1-1	-	TGCGCCAGCAGGGGAGATTTGAACACTGAAGCTTTCTTT	CASRGDLNTEAFF
TRBD1	TRBV28	TRBJ1-1	-	TGTGCCAGCGAACAGGGGGCATTTTTAGGCACTGAAGCTTTCTTT	CASEQGAFLGTEAFF
-	TRBV25-1	TRBJ1-1	once	TGTGCCAGCAGTGAAGTGCTTGGGCAGGGAGAAGCTTTCTTT	CASSEVLGQGEAFF
-	TRBV6-5	TRBJ2-7	-	TGTGCCAGCAGCCTGGGAGGGGGAATGGGATCCGAGCAGTACTTC	CASSLGGGMGSEQYF
-	TRBV27	TRBJ2-7	once	TGTGCCAGCAGTTTAGGACGCCTCTCCTACGAGCAGTACTTC	CASSLGRLSYEQYF
TRBD1	TRBV27	TRBJ1-6	-	TGTGCCAGCAGTTTATTGGACAGGGGTTCACCCCTCCACTTT	CASSLLDRGSPLHF
TRBD1	TRBV5-1	TRBJ2-5	-	TGCGCCAGCAGTTCTCAGGGACAGGGTAAAGGAGAGACCCAGTACTTC	CASSSQGQGKGETQYF